This T cell receptor (beta chain) was recovered during a study of human T cells and chemical hapten exposure. At the level of the study: Diphenylcyclopropenone was applied weekly to patients' scalps across the roughly 23-week study. Study-wide findings and caveats: No change in TCRs above 1 in 1000 frequency was produced by DPC sensitization.

During construction of the library, unique molecular identifiers were attached to individual cDNA molecules for quantitative, reproducible TCR counting. Per the original data handling: Sample TCR totals centred on a median of around 96,000, ranging about 20,000 to 690,600. TCRdb called the RACE reads again in MiXCR, with one record for every CDR3 protein. What appears here as the V and J calls and clone size reflects TCRdb's work, not the paper's. The profile covers fewer than 130,000 distinct CDR3 sequences, with approximately 11% appearing a single time and under 4.5% taken by the ten largest. This clonotype was detected many times. The antigen is not known. As to time point: patch test 1, 2 weeks after DPC sensitization. As to treatment: therapeutic diphenylcyclopropenone sensitization with weekly scalp DPC. This TCR derives from a woman aged 40 to 55 with alopecia areata. Some clones in this sample may be carry-over from other donors' samples. The source material was whole blood, sampled in connection with sensitization to the hapten diphenylcyclopropenone (DPC).

The chain's CDR3 is CSVVSGRAYEQYF. In nucleotides, the CDR3 is TGCAGCGTTGTTTCGGGACGGGCCTACGAGCAGTACTTC. This rearrangement joins TRBV29-1 to TRBJ2-7; the D call may be TRBD1 or TRBD2 (5 bases each). V lost 4 bases and J lost 2, with 12 bases in between. The length of the CDR3 is 13 residues. CDR1 and CDR2 from the germline V gene are SQVTM and ANQGSEA.